This entry describes one TCR beta chain. This record comes from a study of blood T cells in healthy people across ages. Caucasian, healthy and from Russia, the donors were aged between roughly 6 and 95. Primers used in a second PCR of about 7 to 12 cycles were a sample-barcoded 5' primer and a J-beta primer mix. MiXCR, applied by TCRdb to the 5' RACE reads, yields one record per CDR3 protein. The sample gives 1 million to 1.2 million distinct CDR3 sequences, roughly two fifths of which show up once; approximately 14% is in the top ten. V shed 1 base and J shed 6 bases, with 16 bases lying between them. The CDR3 consists of 16 residues. Germline CDR1 is SGHRS and CDR2 is YFSETQ.

Material for sequencing was blood. The receptor's source is a man aged 18 to 29 in good health. The chain links TRBV5-1 to TRBJ2-2; no definite D call. For the CDR3, the DNA is TGCGCCAGCAGCTTGTTGTCAGTTAGTACGTCCGGGGAGCTGTTTTTT. Its protein is CASSLLSVSTSGELFF.